The next 19 T cell receptor beta chains were all read from a single sample in a study of blood T cell repertoires in COVID-19 (dated by TCRdb to the early 2020s). Libraries were made using the immunoSEQ multiplex PCR assay. Entries here come from immuneACCESS through TCRdb and include only in-frame sequences with V and J called. Some clones fail to appear in such tables; in the studies checked, an unresolved V gene covers under half of the shortfall, and the cause of the remainder is unknown. The sample table holds about 140,000 clones, of which roughly 85% were seen once. The top ten constitute roughly 2.7% of the sample. The sequencing input was peripheral blood. The source of these receptors is a human donor with acute or convalescent COVID-19. The donor label of this sample is uncertain.

The chain joins TRBV3-1 (or the pseudogene TRBV3-2) to TRBJ1-1; D possibly corresponds to TRBD1 (5 bases). V gave up 0 bases and J gave up 7 bases, with 12 bases separating them. Per the germline V gene, CDR1 is LGHDT and CDR2 is YNNKEL (reference sequence). The CDR3 has 14 residues. The DNA of the CDR3 is TGTGCCAGCAGCCAAGATAGGCGGGACCTTGAAGCTTTCTTT. It encodes CASSQDRRDLEAFF.

On this clone itself: This sample includes further DNA sequences coding for the same CDR3. This rearrangement joins TRBV18 to TRBJ1-1, with D possibly matching TRBD1 (6 bases). The germline V gene encodes CDR1 KGHSH and CDR2 LQKENI. Trimming shortened V by 3 bases and J by 3 bases, and 8 bases separated the two germline ends. The CDR3 loop spans 13 amino acids. CDR3 sequence reads: CASSPRGDTEAFF. The CDR3, as DNA: TGTGCCAGCTCACCCAGGGGTGACACTGAAGCTTTCTTT.

This clone was recorded only once. The V gene is TRBV30, the J gene TRBJ1-3, with D possibly being TRBD1 (5 bases). Germline V gene data show CDR1 as GTSNPN and CDR2 as SVGIG (reference sequence). V shed 5 bases and J shed 3 bases, with 8 bases lying between them. This CDR3 has 12 residues. In nucleotides, the CDR3 is TGTGCCTGGTGGGACTTTGGAAACACCATATATTTT. Translated: CAWWDFGNTIYF.

The rearrangement joins TRBV15 to TRBJ2-7; D gene unclear. V dropped 6 bases and J dropped 3 bases, with 15 bases sitting between them. Germline V lookup: CDR1 LNHNV, CDR2 YYDKDF (reference sequence). The CDR3 runs to 14 residues. The CDR3 loop reads CATSILTGGYEQYF. DNA of the CDR3: TGTGCCACCAGTATCTTAACTGGCGGCTACGAGCAGTACTTC.

This rearrangement joins TRBV19 to TRBJ1-1, with TRBD1 matching over 8 bases. V was clipped by 4 bases and J by 3 bases; unmatched bases: 1. The germline V gene has CDR1 LNHDA and CDR2 SQIVND (reference sequence). The CDR3 has 13 amino acids. Written as DNA, the CDR3 is TGTGCCAGTAGTACACAGGGGGACACTGAAGCTTTCTTT. Its translation is CASSTQGDTEAFF.

The rearrangement links TRBV5-4 to TRBJ2-3; weak D call: TRBD2 (5 bases). CDR1 is SGHNT and CDR2 is YYREEE in the germline V gene (reference sequence). The CDR3 contains 16 residues. V lost 2 bases and J lost 0, with 13 bases in between. This chain's CDR3 is CASSLSGEPSTDTQYF. In DNA form, the CDR3 reads TGTGCCAGCAGCTTATCCGGGGAGCCTAGCACAGATACGCAGTATTTT.

This clone was seen once. The chain uses TRBV5-1 and TRBJ2-5; 8 positions agree with TRBD1. The J segment lost 4 bases and the V segment lost 0 bases, leaving 2 bases of the junction unmatched. Germline lookup yields CDR1 SGHRS and CDR2 YFSETQ. CDR3 size: 14 residues. The CDR3 loop is CASSLGTGRETQYF. CDR3 in DNA: TGCGCCAGCAGCTTGGGGACAGGGAGAGAGACCCAGTACTTC.

The gene calls are TRBV4-1 and TRBJ1-5; perhaps TRBD1 as D (5 bases). Germline CDR1 is MGHRA and CDR2 is YSYEKL. V was trimmed by 0 bases and J by 1 base, leaving 13 bases between them. This CDR3 is built from 17 residues. CDR3 in DNA: TGCGCCAGCAGCCAAGAGATGCGGGGCGCGAGCAATCAGCCCCAGCATTTT. Translating gives CASSQEMRGASNQPQHF.

The CDR3 loop reads CASSLKDRVEQYF. In DNA form, the CDR3 reads TGTGCCAGCAGCTTAAAAGACAGGGTCGAGCAGTACTTC. The genes are TRBV7-9 and TRBJ2-7; 7 bases are shared with TRBD1. The CDR3 runs to 13 residues. The V gene end was trimmed by 2 bases and the J gene end by 6 bases; junction bases not matched to a gene: 4. Germline V gene sequence: CDR1 SEHNR, CDR2 FQNEAQ (reference sequence). Full variable domain (remainder filled in from reference TRBV7-9 and TRBJ2-7): DTGVSQNPRHKITKRGQNVTFRCDPISEHNRLYWYRQTLGQGPEFLTYFQNEAQLEKSRLLSDRFSAERPKGSFSTLEIQRTEQGDSAMYLCASSLKDRVEQYFGPGTRLTVT.

J is TRBJ1-2 and V is TRBV12-3 or TRBV12-4; possibly TRBD1 for D (6 bases). The CDR3 extends over 12 amino acids. V was pared by 6 bases and J by 8 bases, with 13 bases between. The CDR3 bases are TGTGCCAGCAGCAGGGGTGGGGGCGGCTACACCTTC. Translation gives CASSRGGGGYTF.

The chain uses TRBV7-2 and TRBJ2-1; TRBD2 matches 15 bases. This CDR3 contains 17 residues. V was clipped by 5 bases and J by 8 bases; unmatched bases: 10. CDR1 is SGHTA, CDR2 FQGNSA, per germline. Written as DNA, the CDR3 is TGTGCCAGCAGCGAGCGCTCCGGACTAGCGGGGGGGTATGAGCAGTTCTTC. Amino acids: CASSERSGLAGGYEQFF.

The chain is built from TRBV19 and TRBJ2-1, with 11 bases identical to TRBD2. This CDR3 region has 14 residues. V lost 4 bases and J lost 6; bases outside the gene matches: 2. Germline V gives CDR1 LNHDA, CDR2 SQIVND (reference sequence). CDR3 nucleotides: TGTGCCAGTAGTACTAGCGGGGGGCCCAATGAGCAGTTCTTC. This encodes CASSTSGGPNEQFF.

V gene TRBV28 combines with J gene TRBJ2-3; TRBD1 agrees at 7 bases. The CDR3 length is 14 residues. Looked up from germline, CDR1 is MDHEN and CDR2 is SYDVKM. Trimming took 4 bases from V and 0 from J; bases not matched to a gene: 1. The CDR3 here is CASSYRGSTDTQYF. CDR3 sequence (DNA): TGTGCCAGCAGTTACAGGGGTAGCACAGATACGCAGTATTTT.

The CDR3 loop is CASSSPSGGFGYTF. CDR3 coding DNA: TGTGCCAGCAGCTCCCCTTCAGGGGGTTTCGGCTACACCTTC. The chain couples TRBV5-6 to TRBJ1-2, with 7 bases fitting TRBD1. The germline V gene encodes CDR1 SGHDT and CDR2 YYEEEE. Losses at the gene ends were 3 bases for V and 8 bases for J; bases not matched to a gene: 10. The CDR3 has 14 residues. Full variable domain (rest looked up from reference TRBV5-6 and TRBJ1-2): DAGVTQSPTHLIKTRGQQVTLRCSPKSGHDTVSWYQQALGQGPQFIFQYYEEEERQRGNFPDRFSGHQFPNYSSELNVNALLLGDSALYLCASSSPSGGFGYTFGSGTRLTVV.

The chain employs TRBV29-1 and TRBJ2-5, with TRBD2 identical over 11 bases. The CDR3 contains 14 residues. Per germline, CDR1 SQVTM and CDR2 ANQGSEA. Trimming cost V 5 bases and J 3 bases; bases outside gene matches: 5. The CDR3: CSVPTSGNKETQYF. The CDR3, as DNA: TGCAGCGTTCCGACTAGCGGGAACAAAGAGACCCAGTACTTC.

The genes are TRBV30 and TRBJ1-5; TRBD1 might be the D (5 bases). This CDR3 is 13 amino acids long. Germline V gives CDR1 GTSNPN, CDR2 SVGIG (reference sequence). The germline V and J ends were trimmed by 1 base and 6 bases, with 10 bases remaining between them. The CDR3 spells CAWSAWGGQPQHF. The CDR3 region has the DNA TGTGCCTGGAGTGCCTGGGGGGGTCAGCCCCAGCATTTT.

The V call is TRBV24-1, the J call TRBJ1-2; 9 nucleotides match TRBD1. Germline trimming cut 4 bases from V and 2 bases from J; bases unmatched to any gene: 10. CDR1 KGHDR and CDR2 SFDVKD come from the germline V gene. The length of the CDR3 is 17 residues. CDR3 sequence reads: CATSERQGEGGNYGYTF. CDR3 in DNA: TGTGCCACCAGTGAAAGACAGGGGGAAGGGGGAAACTATGGCTACACCTTC.

The chain combines TRBV29-1 with TRBJ2-7; 7 bases fit TRBD1. Germline V lookup: CDR1 SQVTM, CDR2 ANQGSEA. The trim removed 6 bases at V and 5 bases at J, leaving 34 bases unmatched. CDR3 length: 21 amino acids. CDR3 coding DNA: TGCAGCGTCCCACCCCTCCGGTTTGATCTAATGTTACGAAAGACAGGGAACGAGCAGTACTTC. As protein: CSVPPLRFDLMLRKTGNEQYF.

The rearrangement joins TRBV18 to TRBJ2-2; a possible D gene is TRBD1 (6 bases). The CDR3 runs 18 residues. V was shortened by 3 bases and J by 0 bases, with 17 bases between the two germline ends. Germline CDR1 is KGHSH and CDR2 is LQKENI. CDR3 residues: CASSPSSGTTANTGELFF. CDR3 DNA: TGTGCCAGCTCACCTTCTTCCGGGACAACAGCGAACACCGGGGAGCTGTTTTTT. The full variable domain, its missing parts supplied by reference TRBV18 and TRBJ2-2, is NAGVMQNPRHLVRRRGQEARLRCSPMKGHSHVYWYRQLPEEGLKFMVYLQKENIIDESGMPKERFSAEFPKEGPSILRIQQVVRGDSAAYFCASSPSSGTTANTGELFFGEGSRLTVL.